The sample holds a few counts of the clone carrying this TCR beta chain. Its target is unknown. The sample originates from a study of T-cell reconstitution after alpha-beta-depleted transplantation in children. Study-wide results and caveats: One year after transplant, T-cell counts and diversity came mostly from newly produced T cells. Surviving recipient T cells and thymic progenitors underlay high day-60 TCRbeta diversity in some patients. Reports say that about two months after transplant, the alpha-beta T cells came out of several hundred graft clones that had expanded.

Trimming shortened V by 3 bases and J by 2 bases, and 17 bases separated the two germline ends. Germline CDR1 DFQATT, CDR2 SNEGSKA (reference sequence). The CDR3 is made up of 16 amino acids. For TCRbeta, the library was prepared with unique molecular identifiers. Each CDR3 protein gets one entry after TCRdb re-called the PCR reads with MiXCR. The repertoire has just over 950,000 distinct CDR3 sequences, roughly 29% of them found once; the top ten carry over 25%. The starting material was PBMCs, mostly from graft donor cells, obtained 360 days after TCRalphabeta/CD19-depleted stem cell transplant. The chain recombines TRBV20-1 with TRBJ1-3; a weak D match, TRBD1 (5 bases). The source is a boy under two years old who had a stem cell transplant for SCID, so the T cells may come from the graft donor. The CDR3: CSARSQYGTPGNTIYF. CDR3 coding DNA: TGCAGTGCTAGGAGTCAATACGGGACGCCTGGAAACACCATATATTTT.